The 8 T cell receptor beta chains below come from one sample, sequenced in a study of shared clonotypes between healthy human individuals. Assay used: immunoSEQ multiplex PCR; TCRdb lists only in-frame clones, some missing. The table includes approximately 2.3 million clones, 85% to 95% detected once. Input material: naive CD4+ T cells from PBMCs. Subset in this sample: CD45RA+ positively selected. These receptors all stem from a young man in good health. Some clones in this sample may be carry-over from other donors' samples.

CDR3 coding DNA: TGTGCCAGTAGTATTCCCGGACAGGTTCCCTACACTGAAGCTTTCTTT. As protein: CASSIPGQVPYTEAFF. This chain joins TRBV19 and TRBJ1-1, with TRBD1 matching 7 bases. The CDR3 consists of 16 residues. In germline, CDR1 is LNHDA, CDR2 SQIVND (reference sequence). Trimming cost V 3 bases and J 3 bases; bases outside gene matches: 10.

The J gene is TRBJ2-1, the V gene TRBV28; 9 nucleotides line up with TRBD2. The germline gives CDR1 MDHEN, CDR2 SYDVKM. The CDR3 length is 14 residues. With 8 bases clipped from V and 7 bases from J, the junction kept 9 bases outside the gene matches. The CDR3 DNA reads TGTGCCAGCTTCATAGCGGGAGTCCGAAATGAGCAGTTCTTC. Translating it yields CASFIAGVRNEQFF.

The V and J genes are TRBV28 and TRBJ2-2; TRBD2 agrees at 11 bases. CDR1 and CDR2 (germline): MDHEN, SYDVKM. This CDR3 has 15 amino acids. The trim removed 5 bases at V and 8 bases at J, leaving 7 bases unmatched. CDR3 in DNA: TGTGCCAGCAGTCTCACACTAGCGGGAGAGGGGGAGCTGTTTTTT. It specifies CASSLTLAGEGELFF.

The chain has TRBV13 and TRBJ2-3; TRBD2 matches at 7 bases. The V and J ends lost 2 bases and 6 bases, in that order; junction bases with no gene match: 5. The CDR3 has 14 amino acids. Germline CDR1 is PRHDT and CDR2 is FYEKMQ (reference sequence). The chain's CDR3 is CASSLRAGSDTQYF. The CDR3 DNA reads TGTGCCAGCAGCTTAAGAGCGGGATCCGATACGCAGTATTTT.

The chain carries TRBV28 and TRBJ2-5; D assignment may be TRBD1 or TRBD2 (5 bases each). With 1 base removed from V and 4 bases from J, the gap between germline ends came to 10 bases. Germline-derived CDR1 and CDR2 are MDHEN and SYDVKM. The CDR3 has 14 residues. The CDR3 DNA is TGTGCCAGCAGTTTATCTCGAGGGGCAGAGACCCAGTACTTC. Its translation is CASSLSRGAETQYF.

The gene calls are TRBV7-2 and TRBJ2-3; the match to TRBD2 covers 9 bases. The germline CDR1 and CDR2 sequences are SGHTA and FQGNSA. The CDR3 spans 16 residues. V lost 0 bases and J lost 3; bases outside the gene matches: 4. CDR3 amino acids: CASSLAGGRGTDTQYF. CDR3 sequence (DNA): TGTGCCAGCAGCTTAGCGGGCGGGAGGGGTACAGATACGCAGTATTTT.

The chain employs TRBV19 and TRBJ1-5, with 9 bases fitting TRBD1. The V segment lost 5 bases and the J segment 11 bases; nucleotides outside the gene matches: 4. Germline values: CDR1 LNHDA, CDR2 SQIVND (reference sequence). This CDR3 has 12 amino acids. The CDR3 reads CASSGDRAAQHF. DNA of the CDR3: TGTGCCAGTAGTGGGGACAGGGCAGCCCAGCATTTT.

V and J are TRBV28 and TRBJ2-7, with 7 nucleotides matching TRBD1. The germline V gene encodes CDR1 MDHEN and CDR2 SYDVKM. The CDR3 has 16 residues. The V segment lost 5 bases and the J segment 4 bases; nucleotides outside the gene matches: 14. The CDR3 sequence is CASSPAGTVVGYEQYF. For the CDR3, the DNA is TGTGCCAGCAGTCCGGCCGGGACAGTCGTAGGATACGAGCAGTACTTC.